The present entry profiles one T cell receptor (beta chain) with its context. What it recognizes is unknown. The data were obtained in a study of cytomegalovirus exposure and HLA in healthy donors. Study outcomes and limitations: The listing of 150 to 200 TCR beta chains classed them as cytomegalovirus-associated.

PCR employed 60 Vbeta and 13 Jbeta primers. Clones were sequenced by immunoSEQ multiplex PCR, and TCRdb holds only the in-frame ones, with some missing. Altogether about 76,000 clones are present, around four fifths being singletons, with the ten largest covering roughly 2.6%. The germline V gene has CDR1 SGHVS and CDR2 FQNEAQ. V was shortened by 2 bases and J by 5 bases, with 19 bases between the two germline ends. The CDR3 is made up of 16 amino acids. The chain is built from TRBV7-8 and TRBJ2-7, with a tentative D call TRBD1 (5 bases). The sequencing input was PBMCs. This TCR derives from a male donor in good health and CMV-seropositive. The CDR3 coding sequence is TGTGCCAGCAGCTTAATCTTGGGGCAGGGATCTCACGAGCAGTACTTC. Protein sequence: CASSLILGQGSHEQYF. Looking up the rest from reference TRBV7-8 and TRBJ2-7 gives the full variable domain: GAGVSQSPRYKVAKRGQDVALRCDPISGHVSLFWYQQALGQGPEFLTYFQNEAQLDKSGLPSDRFFAERPEGSVSTLKIQRTQQEDSAVYLCASSLILGQGSHEQYFGPGTRLTVT.